This entry concerns a single T cell receptor (beta chain). One end of the junction varies from germline; a read error may be responsible. These data originate in a study of control samples from healthy donors and cancer patients. TCRdb keeps only in-frame clones here, not all; method: immunoSEQ multiplex PCR. The top ten hold approximately 1.5% of the sample, which has fewer than 200,000 clones, more than 80% seen once. Germline loops: CDR1 SNHLY, CDR2 FYNNEI. The CDR3 sequence is 16 residues long. The chain joins TRBV2 to TRBJ2-2, with 15 bases aligning to TRBD2. The clonotype was recovered from a man aged 30 to 39 in good health. Material: blood. The CDR3 loop is CARSGGLAGGTGELFF. CDR3 in DNA: TGTGCCAGAAGTGGGGGACTAGCGGGAGGCACCGGGGAGCTGTTTTTT.